Presented here are 8 T cell receptor beta chains from one specimen sequenced in a study of blood T cell repertoires in COVID-19 (dated by TCRdb to the early 2020s). To prepare the library, the immunoSEQ multiplex PCR assay was applied. TCRdb took this table from immuneACCESS and kept in-frame rearrangements with V and J called. Such tables lack part of the clones; where checked against another copy, unresolved V genes explain under half of the gap, and the rest is unexplained. This sample lists tens of thousands of clones; just over 85% were detected once. The ten top clones hold 22% of the sample. Input material: peripheral blood. The receptors were gathered from a woman older than 75 in a cohort sampled during active or convalescent COVID-19.

For this clone: One end of the junction is discordant with germline, which a read error may explain. The chain carries TRBV6-5 and TRBJ1-5; 8 bases map to TRBD1. This CDR3 region has 14 residues. The germline CDR1 and CDR2 sequences are MNHEY and SVGAGI. The CDR3 DNA sequence: TGTGCCAGCAGTGACTCAGGGGGCAGTCAGCCCCAGCATTTT. Translating it yields CASSDSGGSQPQHF.

The genes are TRBV15 and TRBJ2-1, with TRBD2 identical over 10 bases. CDR3 length: 16 amino acids. The ends lost 3 bases at V and 3 bases at J; junction bases unmatched: 5. Germline V gene sequence: CDR1 LNHNV, CDR2 YYDKDF (reference sequence). The CDR3 region is CATSRELAGIYNEQFF. For the CDR3, the DNA is TGTGCCACCAGCAGGGAACTAGCGGGAATCTACAATGAGCAGTTCTTC. Full variable domain (rest looked up from reference TRBV15 and TRBJ2-1): DAMVIQNPRYQVTQFGKPVTLSCSQTLNHNVMYWYQQKSSQAPKLLFHYYDKDFNNEADTPDNFQSRRPNTSFCFLDIRSPGLGDTAMYLCATSRELAGIYNEQFFGPGTRLTVL.

The chain uses TRBV6-1 and TRBJ1-4, with D perhaps matching TRBD1 (6 bases). Germline loops: CDR1 MNHNS, CDR2 SASEGT. With 3 bases removed from V and 0 bases from J, the gap between germline ends came to 17 bases. The length of the CDR3 is 18 residues. CDR3 coding DNA: TGTGCCAGCAGTGAGGTGGGCAGGGGCGCGGCAACTAATGAAAAACTGTTTTTT. Its protein product is CASSEVGRGAATNEKLFF.

This rearrangement joins TRBV2 to TRBJ2-2; 7 nucleotides match TRBD1. The J segment lost 1 base and the V segment lost 6 bases, leaving 8 bases of the junction unmatched. The CDR3 spans 16 residues. CDR1 and CDR2 (germline): SNHLY, FYNNEI. The CDR3 spells CASRRDRLLNTGELFF. The DNA for the CDR3 is TGTGCCAGCAGGAGGGACAGACTCTTGAACACCGGGGAGCTGTTTTTT.

The CDR3 loop reads CASREGSHTGELFF. CDR3 DNA sequence: TGCGCCAGCAGGGAGGGAAGCCACACCGGGGAGCTGTTTTTT. This chain joins TRBV5-1 and TRBJ2-2; D is perhaps TRBD2 (6 bases). Trimming took 5 bases from V and 3 from J, leaving 11 bases between them. This CDR3 region has 14 residues. Per germline, CDR1 SGHRS and CDR2 YFSETQ.

This sequence joins TRBV12-3 or TRBV12-4 and TRBJ2-7; no definite D call. CDR3 length: 11 residues. Trimming cost V 6 bases and J 3 bases, with 6 bases left between them. The CDR3 DNA reads as TGTGCCAGCAGCAGGAACTACGAGCAGTACTTC. This translates into CASSRNYEQYF.

CDR3 nucleotide sequence: TGTGCCAGCAGCCTTATCACTGAAGCTTTCTTT. Protein sequence: CASSLITEAFF. The genes are TRBV12-3 or TRBV12-4 and TRBJ1-1; D is ambiguous. This CDR3 comprises 11 residues. The V end was cut by 6 bases, the J end by 4 bases, with 6 bases between.

This chain uses TRBV5-1 with TRBJ1-5; TRBD1 is a possible D gene (6 bases). Trimming took 4 bases from V and 7 from J, leaving 18 bases between them. From germline, CDR1 is SGHRS and CDR2 YFSETQ. The CDR3 is 15 residues long. CDR3 sequence: CASSLTSGDRQPQHF. As DNA, the CDR3 is TGCGCCAGCAGCCTCACCTCAGGGGATCGGCAGCCCCAGCATTTT.